This T cell receptor (beta chain) was found in a study of blood T cells in healthy people across ages. Sample-barcoded 5' priming and a J-beta primer mix drove a second PCR of about 6 to 12 cycles. Each cDNA molecule received a tag from a template-switch adaptor that had 12 random nucleotides. TCRdb used MiXCR to reprocess the 5' RACE reads, holding one entry per CDR3 protein. The data contain some 780,000 distinct CDR3 sequences, about 61% of them singletons. The study recruited healthy Caucasian donors from Russia who were aged about 6 to 90. Total RNA, at least 5 micrograms per sample, was extracted from PBMCs. V was pared by 0 bases and J by 3 bases, with 14 bases of the junction left unmatched. This CDR3 region has 19 residues. CDR1 and CDR2 from the germline V gene are SGHDN and FVKESK.

Sequenced material: blood. The clonotype originates from a man aged 40-49 years in good health. J is TRBJ2-3 and V is TRBV14; 8 bases align to TRBD2. The CDR3: CASSQDSRRKRGLTDTQYF. The CDR3 coding sequence is TGTGCCAGCAGCCAAGATTCCCGACGTAAGCGGGGGTTGACAGATACGCAGTATTTT. Together with reference TRBV14 and TRBJ2-3, the CDR3 gives the full variable domain: EAGVTQFPSHSVIEKGQTVTLRCDPISGHDNLYWYRRVMGKEIKFLLHFVKESKQDESGMPNNRFLAERTGGTYSTLKVQPAELEDSGVYFCASSQDSRRKRGLTDTQYFGPGTRLTVL.